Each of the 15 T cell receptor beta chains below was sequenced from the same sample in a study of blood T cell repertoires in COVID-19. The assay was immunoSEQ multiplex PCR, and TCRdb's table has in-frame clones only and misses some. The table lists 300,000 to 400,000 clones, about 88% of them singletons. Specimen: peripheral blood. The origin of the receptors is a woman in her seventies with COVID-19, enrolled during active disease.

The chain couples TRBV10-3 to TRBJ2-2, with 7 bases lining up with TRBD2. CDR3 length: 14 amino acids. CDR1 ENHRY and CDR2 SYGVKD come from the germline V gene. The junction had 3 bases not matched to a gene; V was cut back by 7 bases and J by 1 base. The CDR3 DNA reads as TGTGCCATCACCGGGGGGTTGAACACCGGGGAGCTGTTTTTT. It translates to CAITGGLNTGELFF.

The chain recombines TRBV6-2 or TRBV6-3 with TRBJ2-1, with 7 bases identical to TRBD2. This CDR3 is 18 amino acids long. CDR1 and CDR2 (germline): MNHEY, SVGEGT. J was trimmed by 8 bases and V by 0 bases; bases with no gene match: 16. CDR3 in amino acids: CASSYSLKGRTGGDEQFF. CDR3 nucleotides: TGTGCCAGCAGTTACTCGTTAAAAGGTCGGACTGGGGGGGATGAGCAGTTCTTC.

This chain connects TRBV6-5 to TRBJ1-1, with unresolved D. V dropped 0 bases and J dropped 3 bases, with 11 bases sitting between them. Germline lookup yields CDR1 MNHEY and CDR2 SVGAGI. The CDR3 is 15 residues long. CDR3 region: CASSYSRPSDTEAFF. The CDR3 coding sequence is TGTGCCAGCAGTTACTCGAGGCCCTCGGACACTGAAGCTTTCTTT.

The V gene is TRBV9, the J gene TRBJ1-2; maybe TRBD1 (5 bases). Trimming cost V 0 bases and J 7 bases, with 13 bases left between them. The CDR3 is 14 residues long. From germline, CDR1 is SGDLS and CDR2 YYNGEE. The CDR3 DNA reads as TGTGCCAGCAGCGTAGGGGGCTTGGGTGTTGGCTACACCTTC. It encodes CASSVGGLGVGYTF.

CDR3 protein: CASSYARGQGTGELFF. In DNA form, the CDR3 reads TGTGCCAGCAGTTACGCCAGGGGGCAAGGCACCGGGGAGCTGTTTTTT. The chain combines TRBV6-2 or TRBV6-3 with TRBJ2-2, with TRBD1 matching over 8 bases. Germline V gene data show CDR1 as MNHEY and CDR2 as SVGEGT. V dropped 2 bases and J dropped 4; count of bases not matched to a gene: 6. This CDR3 comprises 16 residues.

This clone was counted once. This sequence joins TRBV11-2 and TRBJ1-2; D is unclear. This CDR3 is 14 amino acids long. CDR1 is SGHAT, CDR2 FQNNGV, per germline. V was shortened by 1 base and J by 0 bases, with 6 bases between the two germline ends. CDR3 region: CASSLAAANYGYTF. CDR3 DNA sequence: TGTGCCAGCAGCTTAGCCGCGGCTAACTATGGCTACACCTTC.

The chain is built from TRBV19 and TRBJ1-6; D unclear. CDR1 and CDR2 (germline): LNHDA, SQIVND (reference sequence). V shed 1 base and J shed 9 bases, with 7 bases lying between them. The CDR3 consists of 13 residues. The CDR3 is CASSIGSGSPLHF. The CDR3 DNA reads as TGTGCCAGTAGTATAGGGTCCGGTTCACCCCTCCACTTT.

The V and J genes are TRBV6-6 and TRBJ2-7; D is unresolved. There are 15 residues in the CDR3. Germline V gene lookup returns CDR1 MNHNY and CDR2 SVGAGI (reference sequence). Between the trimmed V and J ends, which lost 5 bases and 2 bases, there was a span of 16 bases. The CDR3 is CASSPLLGSTYEQYF. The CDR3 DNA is TGTGCCAGCAGTCCGCTCCTGGGCTCAACCTACGAGCAGTACTTC.

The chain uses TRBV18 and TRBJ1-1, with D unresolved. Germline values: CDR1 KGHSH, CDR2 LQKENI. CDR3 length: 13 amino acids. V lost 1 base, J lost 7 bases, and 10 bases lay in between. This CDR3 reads CASSPLGPVEAFF. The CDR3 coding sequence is TGTGCCAGCTCACCACTTGGGCCAGTTGAAGCTTTCTTT. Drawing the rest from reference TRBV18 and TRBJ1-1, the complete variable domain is NAGVMQNPRHLVRRRGQEARLRCSPMKGHSHVYWYRQLPEEGLKFMVYLQKENIIDESGMPKERFSAEFPKEGPSILRIQQVVRGDSAAYFCASSPLGPVEAFFGQGTRLTVV.

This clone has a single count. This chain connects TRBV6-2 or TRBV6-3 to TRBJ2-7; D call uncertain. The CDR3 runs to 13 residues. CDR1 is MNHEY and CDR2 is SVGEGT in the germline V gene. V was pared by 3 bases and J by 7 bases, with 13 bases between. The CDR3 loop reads CASSYRPDGEQYF. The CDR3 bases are TGTGCCAGCAGTTATCGGCCAGACGGGGAGCAGTACTTC.

The CDR3 DNA follows: TGTGCCAGCACCACGTTACCGACAGGTCTTTATGGCTACACCTTC. Translation gives CASTTLPTGLYGYTF. This chain joins TRBV27 and TRBJ1-2; a possible D gene is TRBD1 (6 bases). CDR1 is MNHEY and CDR2 is SMNVEV in the germline V gene (reference sequence). V lost 7 bases and J 5 bases, leaving 20 bases between the germline ends. This CDR3 contains 15 residues.

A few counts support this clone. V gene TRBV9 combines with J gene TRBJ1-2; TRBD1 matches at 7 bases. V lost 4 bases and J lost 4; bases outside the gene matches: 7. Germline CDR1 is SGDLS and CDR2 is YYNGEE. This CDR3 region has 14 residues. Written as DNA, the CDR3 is TGTGCCAGCAGCTCCCTGGGACAGACCTATGGCTACACCTTC. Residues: CASSSLGQTYGYTF.

CDR3 sequence reads: CASRDRSVLRNTDTQYF. The CDR3 coding sequence is TGTGCCAGCCGGGACAGGTCTGTCTTGAGGAACACAGATACGCAGTATTTT. V is TRBV2 and J is TRBJ2-3; 8 nucleotides align to TRBD1. CDR1 and CDR2 (germline): SNHLY, FYNNEI. Trimming cost V 8 bases and J 2 bases; bases outside gene matches: 15. The CDR3 contains 17 residues.

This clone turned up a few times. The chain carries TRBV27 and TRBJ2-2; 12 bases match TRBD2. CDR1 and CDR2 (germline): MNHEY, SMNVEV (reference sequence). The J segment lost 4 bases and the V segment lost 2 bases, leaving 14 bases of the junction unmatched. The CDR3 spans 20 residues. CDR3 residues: CASSLPILAGGPRSTGELFF. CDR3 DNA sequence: TGTGCCAGCAGTTTACCAATTCTAGCGGGGGGGCCGCGTTCCACCGGGGAGCTGTTTTTT.

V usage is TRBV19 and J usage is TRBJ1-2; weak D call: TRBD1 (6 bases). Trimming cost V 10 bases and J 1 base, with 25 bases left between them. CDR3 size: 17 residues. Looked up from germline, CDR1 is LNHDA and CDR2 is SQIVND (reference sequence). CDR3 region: CATFEDRNLALNYGYTF. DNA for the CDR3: TGTGCCACTTTTGAAGACAGGAACCTAGCCCTTAACTATGGCTACACCTTC. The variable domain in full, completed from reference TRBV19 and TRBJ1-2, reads DGGITQSPKYLFRKEGQNVTLSCEQNLNHDAMYWYRQDPGQGLRLIYYSQIVNDFQKGDIAEGYSVSREKKESFPLTVTSAQKNPTAFYLCATFEDRNLALNYGYTFGSGTRLTVV.